These T cell receptor beta chains were read from a single sample in a study of T-cell memory formation after mild COVID-19. TCRdb used MiXCR to reprocess the 5' RACE reads, holding one entry per CDR3 protein. The sample lists more than 110,000 distinct CDR3 sequences, 13% to 15% occurring once. Sequencing was performed on PBMCs or a T cell subset sorted from them (not recorded which). These receptors were obtained from an adult woman who had mild COVID-19 (a few samples of this study predate the infection). Cell type and time point are not known. Both conserved end residues are part of each CDR3. The D gene is left open where the match is weak. Clone sizes are given selectively: once, few, many, or a class where the clone is expanded.

V gene	clone size	J gene	D gene	CDR3 DNA	CDR3 protein
TRBV29-1	NA	TRBJ2-7	NA	TGCAGCGTCCAGGGGGGCGAGCAGTACTTC	CSVQGGEQYF
TRBV19	NA	TRBJ1-1	NA	TGTGCCAGTAGTAAGACAGTATCGCACACTGAAGCTTTCTTT	CASSKTVSHTEAFF
TRBV29-1	NA	TRBJ1-6	NA	TGCAGCGTAGCCCTACAGGGTGATAATTCACCCCTCCACTTT	CSVALQGDNSPLHF
TRBV4-1	few	TRBJ2-5	TRBD1	TGCGCCAGCAGCCAATTCGGGACAGAAGAGACCCAGTACTTC	CASSQFGTEETQYF
TRBV18	NA	TRBJ1-3	NA	TGTGCCAGCTCACCACGGGCAGACGGAAACACCATATATTTT	CASSPRADGNTIYF
TRBV15	few	TRBJ1-5	TRBD1	TGTGCCACCGGGGGACAGGGTGACACCCCGGGCAATCAGCCCCAGCATTTT	CATGGQGDTPGNQPQHF
TRBV7-9	NA	TRBJ1-2	NA	TGTGCCAGCAGCTTAGCGGGCCACTATGGCTACACCTTC	CASSLAGHYGYTF
TRBV7-6	many	TRBJ2-7	TRBD1	TGTGCCAGCAGCTTAGAGGGACAGCCAGCCTACGAGCAGTACTTC	CASSLEGQPAYEQYF
TRBV24-1	NA	TRBJ2-5	TRBD2	TGTGCCACCAGTGAGCGCCCGAGTCTAGCGGCGAACGGGGAGACCCAGTACTTC	CATSERPSLAANGETQYF
TRBV7-9	NA	TRBJ2-1	TRBD2	TGTGCCAGCAGCTTAGCGCTGGCTAGCGGGATGAATGAGCAGTTCTTC	CASSLALASGMNEQFF
TRBV25-1	NA	TRBJ2-5	NA	TGTGCCAGCAGTGAACGACAGTGGCTGGAGACCCAGTACTTC	CASSERQWLETQYF
TRBV20-1	NA	TRBJ1-5	NA	TGCAGTGCTAGAAGTCCCGGGACCCGAAATCAGCCCCAGCATTTT	CSARSPGTRNQPQHF